Presented here are 26 T cell receptor beta chains from one specimen sequenced in a study of cytomegalovirus exposure and HLA in healthy donors. A multiplex PCR was run with 60 Vbeta primers and 13 Jbeta primers. Sequencing was performed with immunoSEQ multiplex PCR; in TCRdb, only in-frame clones are kept and a portion is missing. The data hold approximately 180,000 clones, with roughly 80% observed a single time. What was sequenced was PBMCs. The receptors originated from a man between 18 and 35 years old in good health and CMV-seronegative.

The CDR3: CASSSEYTEAFF. Here the CDR3 DNA reads TGTGCCAGCAGCTCGGAGTACACTGAAGCTTTCTTT. J is TRBJ1-1 and V is TRBV11-3; D not resolved. The CDR3 has 12 residues. V lost 4 bases and J lost 3, with 6 bases in between. Looked up from germline, CDR1 is SGHNT and CDR2 is YENEEA.

The V gene is TRBV14, the J gene TRBJ1-2; D may be TRBD1 (6 bases). The CDR3 is made up of 14 amino acids. Germline CDR1 reads SGHDN; CDR2 reads FVKESK. The V and J ends lost 4 bases and 0 bases respectively, with 9 bases between them. The CDR3 loop reads CASSRTAANYGYTF. The CDR3 bases are TGTGCCAGCAGCCGGACAGCGGCTAACTATGGCTACACCTTC. The variable domain in full, with the rest retrieved from reference TRBV14 and TRBJ1-2, is EAGVTQFPSHSVIEKGQTVTLRCDPISGHDNLYWYRRVMGKEIKFLLHFVKESKQDESGMPNNRFLAERTGGTYSTLKVQPAELEDSGVYFCASSRTAANYGYTFGSGTRLTVV.

CDR3 in amino acids: CASSFYHSAPNTGELFF. The CDR3 region has the DNA TGTGCCAGCAGCTTCTACCATAGCGCACCGAACACCGGGGAGCTGTTTTTT. The chain has TRBV7-2 and TRBJ2-2; D possibly corresponds to TRBD2 (5 bases). The V end was cut by 3 bases, the J end by 0 bases, with 14 bases between. CDR3 length: 17 residues. The germline gives CDR1 SGHTA, CDR2 FQGNSA.

The chain employs TRBV11-2 and TRBJ2-3; the D gene is possibly TRBD1 (6 bases). CDR1 is SGHAT and CDR2 is FQNNGV in the germline V gene. This CDR3 region has 16 residues. With 1 base removed from V and 3 bases from J, the gap between germline ends came to 14 bases. The DNA of the CDR3 is TGTGCCAGCAGCTTAGGTCAGGGGATGGGAACAGATACGCAGTATTTT. It translates to CASSLGQGMGTDTQYF.

The chain has TRBV20-1 and TRBJ2-1; the D is unclear. This CDR3 is built from 11 residues. Looked up from germline, CDR1 is DFQATT and CDR2 is SNEGSKA (reference sequence). V lost 5 bases and J lost 6, with 8 bases in between. The CDR3: CSAAIPNEQFF. DNA for the CDR3: TGCAGTGCTGCGATCCCCAATGAGCAGTTCTTC.

The V call is TRBV6-1, the J call TRBJ2-5; D is uncertain. The CDR3 length is 12 residues. CDR1 MNHNS and CDR2 SASEGT come from the germline V gene. V was shortened by 9 bases and J by 0 bases, with 8 bases between the two germline ends. This CDR3 reads CASLLYQETQYF. The CDR3 DNA reads TGTGCCAGTTTATTGTACCAAGAGACCCAGTACTTC.

The chain has TRBV5-1 and TRBJ1-4; weak D call: TRBD1 (6 bases). CDR1 is SGHRS, CDR2 YFSETQ, per germline. The V gene lost 4 bases and the J gene lost 3 bases, with 13 bases spanning the gap. The CDR3 totals 15 residues. The chain's CDR3 is CASSAGTPSNEKLFF. Written as DNA, the CDR3 is TGCGCCAGCAGCGCTGGGACACCTTCTAATGAAAAACTGTTTTTT.

The rearrangement links TRBV15 to TRBJ2-5, with 8 bases identical to TRBD1. The CDR3 runs to 15 residues. Trimming cost V 6 bases and J 7 bases; bases outside gene matches: 13. Per the germline V gene, CDR1 is LNHNV and CDR2 is YYDKDF (reference sequence). The CDR3 nucleotides are TGTGCCACCAGTTATTTCAGGGGGCAGAGGTCGACCCAGTACTTC. Translated, it gives CATSYFRGQRSTQYF. The variable domain in full, with the rest retrieved from reference TRBV15 and TRBJ2-5, is DAMVIQNPRYQVTQFGKPVTLSCSQTLNHNVMYWYQQKSSQAPKLLFHYYDKDFNNEADTPDNFQSRRPNTSFCFLDIRSPGLGDTAMYLCATSYFRGQRSTQYFGPGTRLLVL.

The chain joins TRBV5-1 to TRBJ2-5, with 8 bases aligning to TRBD2. The length of the CDR3 is 16 residues. In germline, CDR1 is SGHRS, CDR2 YFSETQ. V was pared by 4 bases and J by 2 bases, with 10 bases of the junction left unmatched. In nucleotides, the CDR3 is TGCGCCAGCAGCCTATCACCCGGGAGGGGTCAAGAGACCCAGTACTTC. Protein: CASSLSPGRGQETQYF.

J is TRBJ1-1 and V is TRBV7-9; D not certain. The CDR3 loop spans 13 amino acids. Germline CDR1 SEHNR, CDR2 FQNEAQ (reference sequence). Deletions cut 5 bases from V and 10 bases from J, with 17 bases between. The CDR3 protein is CASSKGGPLGAFF. The CDR3 DNA follows: TGTGCCAGCAGCAAAGGAGGCCCCCTGGGAGCTTTCTTT.

This clone showed up many times. CDR3 nucleotides: TGTGCCTGGAGTGTACTAGCGGAGAACACCGGGGAGCTGTTTTTT. It translates to CAWSVLAENTGELFF. The rearrangement links TRBV30 to TRBJ2-2, with 8 bases that match TRBD2. The CDR3 consists of 15 residues. Unmatched junction bases numbered 1, after V lost 0 bases and J lost 1 base. Germline V gene lookup returns CDR1 GTSNPN and CDR2 SVGIG (reference sequence). Looking up the rest from reference TRBV30 and TRBJ2-2 gives the full variable domain: SQTIHQWPATLVQPVGSPLSLECTVEGTSNPNLYWYRQAAGRGLQLLFYSVGIGQISSEVPQNLSASRPQDRQFILSSKKLLLSDSGFYLCAWSVLAENTGELFFGEGSRLTVL.

This chain connects TRBV5-1 to TRBJ2-1; the D gene is possibly TRBD2 (5 bases). CDR1 is SGHRS, CDR2 YFSETQ, per germline. Deletions cut 5 bases from V and 6 bases from J, with 21 bases between. This CDR3 is built from 16 residues. This chain's CDR3 is CASRPEAEKRVNEQFF. CDR3 nucleotides: TGCGCCAGCAGACCGGAAGCGGAGAAAAGGGTCAATGAGCAGTTCTTC.

The chain employs TRBV5-5 and TRBJ1-1, with D possibly being TRBD1 (5 bases). The germline V gene has CDR1 SGHKS and CDR2 YYEKEE (reference sequence). The CDR3 extends over 13 amino acids. Between the trimmed V and J ends, which lost 4 bases and 7 bases, there was a span of 14 bases. The CDR3 nucleotides are TGTGCCAGCAGCGGTCGGGCAGGGAATGAAGCTTTCTTT. Residues: CASSGRAGNEAFF.

The chain has TRBV29-1 and TRBJ2-1; 10 nucleotides line up with TRBD1. The CDR3 totals 15 residues. V shed 7 bases, J shed 3 bases, and the junction held 9 bases outside the gene matches. Germline V gene data show CDR1 as SQVTM and CDR2 as ANQGSEA. The CDR3 DNA reads TGCAGCGCCCCAGAGGGACAGGGGATCTACAATGAGCAGTTCTTC. Encoded protein: CSAPEGQGIYNEQFF.

The chain is built from TRBV2 and TRBJ1-1; perhaps TRBD1 as D (5 bases). The CDR3 is 13 amino acids. V lost 9 bases and J lost 3, with 14 bases in between. Germline V CDR1 and CDR2: SNHLY, FYNNEI. The CDR3 sequence: CARGQGLDTEAFF. CDR3 sequence (DNA): TGTGCCAGAGGACAAGGGTTGGACACTGAAGCTTTCTTT.

This clone was detected only once. The V gene is TRBV6-5, the J gene TRBJ1-5, with D unresolved. The CDR3 sequence is 16 residues long. The V end lost 4 bases, the J end lost 4 bases, and 17 bases lay between the germline ends. Germline V lookup: CDR1 MNHEY, CDR2 SVGAGI. CDR3 protein: CASSSLPHLANQPQHF. CDR3 DNA sequence: TGTGCCAGCAGTTCCTTGCCCCATTTAGCAAATCAGCCCCAGCATTTT.

The V call is TRBV7-9, the J call TRBJ2-3; 8 nucleotides match TRBD1. Germline V gene lookup returns CDR1 SEHNR and CDR2 FQNEAQ (reference sequence). This CDR3 spans 14 amino acids. The trim removed 11 bases at V and 2 bases at J, leaving 9 bases unmatched. The CDR3 spells CAGTGGLYTDTQYF. The DNA of the CDR3 is TGTGCCGGAACAGGGGGATTATACACAGATACGCAGTATTTT.

This chain joins TRBV7-2 and TRBJ2-1; 9 bases agree with TRBD2. The junction had 4 bases not matched to a gene; V was cut back by 1 base and J by 0 bases. Germline V gene lookup returns CDR1 SGHTA and CDR2 FQGNSA. This CDR3 has 17 amino acids. CDR3 bases: TGTGCCAGCAGCTTAGGACTAGCGGCGAACTCCTACAATGAGCAGTTCTTC. It is translated as CASSLGLAANSYNEQFF.

The chain couples TRBV28 to TRBJ2-5; D perhaps matches TRBD1 (7 bases). Trimming removed 4 bases from V and 1 base from J, with 28 bases in between. Looked up from germline, CDR1 is MDHEN and CDR2 is SYDVKM. CDR3 length: 20 amino acids. This CDR3 is CASSSEGAGRTPGPQETQYF. In DNA, the CDR3 is TGTGCCAGCAGTTCCGAGGGGGCGGGAAGAACTCCGGGGCCCCAAGAGACCCAGTACTTC.

This clone was seen only a few times. The rearrangement links TRBV5-1 to TRBJ2-2, with D possibly TRBD2 on 6 matching bases. The CDR3 runs to 14 residues. CDR1 and CDR2 (germline): SGHRS, YFSETQ. Trimming left V 5 bases short and J 4 bases short, with 12 bases between. The CDR3 loop is CASREGTSTGELFF. DNA of the CDR3: TGCGCCAGCAGGGAGGGGACCTCCACCGGGGAGCTGTTTTTT.

The rearrangement links TRBV11-3 to TRBJ2-7, with a tentative D call TRBD2 (5 bases). This CDR3 is 15 amino acids long. Trimming took off 6 bases at V and 5 bases at J, with 20 bases between the two ends. Germline CDR1 and CDR2: SGHNT and YENEEA. CDR3 nucleotide sequence: TGTGCCAGCAGTCTAGCATGGCGCCGTGGCAACGAGCAGTACTTC. Protein: CASSLAWRRGNEQYF.

The chain employs TRBV7-2 and TRBJ2-2; TRBD2 matches at 8 bases. The CDR3 contains 19 residues. V shed 1 base and J 0 bases; nucleotides not matched to a gene: 10. Looked up from germline, CDR1 is SGHTA and CDR2 is FQGNSA. CDR3 in amino acids: CASSLGGGSGIANTGELFF. The DNA of the CDR3 is TGTGCCAGCAGCTTAGGGGGGGGTAGCGGGATAGCGAACACCGGGGAGCTGTTTTTT.

The chain links TRBV7-2 to TRBJ1-2, with a possible D match to TRBD1 (5 bases). This CDR3 is 15 amino acids long. Germline CDR1 SGHTA, CDR2 FQGNSA. V lost 3 bases and J lost 7, with 18 bases in between. The CDR3 spells CASSLGQKYPGGYTF. The DNA for the CDR3 is TGTGCCAGCAGCTTGGGGCAGAAATACCCAGGTGGCTACACCTTC.

This chain uses TRBV30 with TRBJ1-2, with D possibly TRBD1 on 5 matching bases. V lost 8 bases and J lost 8, with 15 bases in between. Germline-derived CDR1 and CDR2 are GTSNPN and SVGIG (reference sequence). The CDR3 sequence is 11 residues long. CDR3 protein: CARSGGSGYTF. DNA for the CDR3: TGTGCCCGGTCCGGGGGAAGCGGCTACACCTTC. Together with reference TRBV30 and TRBJ1-2, the CDR3 gives the full variable domain: SQTIHQWPATLVQPVGSPLSLECTVEGTSNPNLYWYRQAAGRGLQLLFYSVGIGQISSEVPQNLSASRPQDRQFILSSKKLLLSDSGFYLCARSGGSGYTFGSGTRLTVV.

This rearrangement joins TRBV15 to TRBJ2-5; 15 bases agree with TRBD2. V was pared by 3 bases and J by 4 bases, with 6 bases of the junction left unmatched. Germline V gene lookup returns CDR1 LNHNV and CDR2 YYDKDF (reference sequence). The CDR3 covers 17 residues. CDR3 residues: CATSRARTSGRGETQYF. The CDR3 nucleotides are TGTGCCACCAGCAGGGCCCGGACTAGCGGGAGGGGAGAGACCCAGTACTTC.

The gene calls are TRBV9 and TRBJ2-5, with unresolved D. The CDR3 covers 13 residues. CDR1 is SGDLS and CDR2 is YYNGEE in the germline V gene. V was trimmed by 0 bases and J by 4 bases, leaving 7 bases between them. The CDR3 DNA follows: TGTGCCAGCAGCGTAGGATCCGGAGAGACCCAGTACTTC. This gives the protein CASSVGSGETQYF. Full variable domain (remainder filled in from reference TRBV9 and TRBJ2-5): DSGVTQTPKHLITATGQRVTLRCSPRSGDLSVYWYQQSLDQGLQFLIQYYNGEERAKGNILERFSAQQFPDLHSELNLSSLELGDSALYFCASSVGSGETQYFGPGTRLLVL.